This TCR beta chain comes out of a study of spatial heterogeneity in lung cancer. Study context: Sequenced were any available follow-up PBMC samples, which had been obtained a median of about 22 months after resection. Consistently, beta-chain sequences turned up in larger numbers than alpha-chain sequences did.

TCRdb reanalysed the 5' RACE reads using MiXCR and keeps one entry per CDR3 protein. The sample includes about 16,000 distinct CDR3 sequences, approximately 6% of them seen just once. At least ten counts were recorded for this clonotype. Time point: blood at routine non-recurrence follow-up after resection. Extraction of whole RNA from tumor, nontumor lung or frozen PBMC preceded unsorted sequencing. V was cut by 7 bases and J by 5 bases, with 14 bases left in between. The CDR3 has 13 residues. Germline V lookup: CDR1 MNHEY, CDR2 SVGAGI. The sample here was PBMCs, taken at follow-up. This receptor was obtained from a male donor with early-stage non-small cell lung cancer. The chain recombines TRBV6-5 with TRBJ2-5; D may be TRBD1 (6 bases). The CDR3 is CASNAPGEETQYF. The CDR3 DNA is TGTGCCAGCAATGCCCCAGGGGAGGAGACCCAGTACTTC.